A selection of T cell receptor beta chains follows, all from one sample in a study of naive and memory T cell subsets. TCRdb re-called the UMI-ligation and nested PCR reads with MiXCR, one entry per CDR3 protein. The profile shows more than 95,000 distinct CDR3 sequences, about 15% of them singletons. The sequenced sample consisted of naive CD8+ T cells from blood. The receptor set was obtained from a human donor in good health. The CDR3 runs from the conserved cysteine through the conserved F or W. The order of the fields is clone size, V gene, J gene, D gene, CDR3 DNA, CDR3 protein. D genes are given only for firm matches. Clone sizes are given selectively: once, few, many, or a class where the clone is expanded.

clone size: .
V gene: TRBV30
J gene: TRBJ2-7
D gene: TRBD2
CDR3 DNA: TGTGCCTGGAGTCGAACGGCGGGAGTTTTCGAGCAGTACTTC
CDR3 protein: CAWSRTAGVFEQYF

clone size: .
V gene: TRBV7-6
J gene: TRBJ1-1
D gene: .
CDR3 DNA: TGTGCCAGCACCCAAAGGCTGAACACTGAAGCTTTCTTT
CDR3 protein: CASTQRLNTEAFF

clone size: few
V gene: TRBV7-9
J gene: TRBJ2-3
D gene: TRBD2
CDR3 DNA: TGTGCCAGCAGCTTATGGGGACTAGCGGGAGAAGAGACAGATACGCAGTATTTT
CDR3 protein: CASSLWGLAGEETDTQYF

clone size: .
V gene: TRBV4-3
J gene: TRBJ2-3
D gene: TRBD2
CDR3 DNA: TGCGCCAGCAGCCACGGTAGCGGGGTCACAGATACGCAGTATTTT
CDR3 protein: CASSHGSGVTDTQYF

clone size: many
V gene: TRBV24-1
J gene: TRBJ2-3
D gene: .
CDR3 DNA: TGTGCCACCAGTGATTCCGGGGTGAGCACAGATACGCAGTATTTT
CDR3 protein: CATSDSGVSTDTQYF

clone size: .
V gene: TRBV3-1
J gene: TRBJ2-1
D gene: TRBD1
CDR3 DNA: TGTGCCAGCAGCATTTACAGGGGTTTCTACAATGAGCAGTTCTTC
CDR3 protein: CASSIYRGFYNEQFF

clone size: few
V gene: TRBV12-3/TRBV12-4
J gene: TRBJ2-2
D gene: TRBD1
CDR3 DNA: TGTGCCAGCCTCACACCCGGACAGGCGAACACCGGGGAGCTGTTTTTT
CDR3 protein: CASLTPGQANTGELFF

clone size: .
V gene: TRBV6-2/TRBV6-3
J gene: TRBJ1-5
D gene: .
CDR3 DNA: TGTGCCAGCACTGAAGGGAGGGGACAGCCCCAGCATTTT
CDR3 protein: CASTEGRGQPQHF

clone size: .
V gene: TRBV4-3
J gene: TRBJ2-5
D gene: TRBD2
CDR3 DNA: TGCGCCAGCAGCCAAGATAGGGCGGGGGGGCCTCTCGAGACCCAGTACTTC
CDR3 protein: CASSQDRAGGPLETQYF

clone size: .
V gene: TRBV4-2
J gene: TRBJ2-3
D gene: TRBD1
CDR3 DNA: TGTGCCAGCAGCCAAGAGGGACAGGACACAGATACGCAGTATTTT
CDR3 protein: CASSQEGQDTDTQYF

clone size: .
V gene: TRBV20-1
J gene: TRBJ2-1
D gene: .
CDR3 DNA: TGCAGTGCTCACACAGGATCGGGCAGGGCTTCTCCCAATGAGCAGTTCTTC
CDR3 protein: CSAHTGSGRASPNEQFF

clone size: few
V gene: TRBV7-9
J gene: TRBJ1-2
D gene: .
CDR3 DNA: TGTGCCAGCAGCTTAGTTTCAGACCCTTTAGATTATGGCTACACCTTC
CDR3 protein: CASSLVSDPLDYGYTF

clone size: .
V gene: TRBV2
J gene: TRBJ1-1
D gene: .
CDR3 DNA: TGTGCCAGCAGTACACACATCGGGAACACTGAAGCTTTCTTT
CDR3 protein: CASSTHIGNTEAFF

clone size: few
V gene: TRBV6-2/TRBV6-3
J gene: TRBJ2-2
D gene: .
CDR3 DNA: TGTGCCAGCAGTTATAGGGACAACACCGGGGAGCTGTTTTTT
CDR3 protein: CASSYRDNTGELFF

clone size: few
V gene: TRBV4-3
J gene: TRBJ2-3
D gene: TRBD2
CDR3 DNA: TGCGCCAGCAGCCAAGATAAAGGGACTAGCGGGAGAGGTACGCAGTATTTT
CDR3 protein: CASSQDKGTSGRGTQYF

clone size: many
V gene: TRBV11-2
J gene: TRBJ1-4
D gene: .
CDR3 DNA: TGTGCCAGCAGCTTAGTCAGCACTGAAAAACTGTTTTTT
CDR3 protein: CASSLVSTEKLFF

clone size: .
V gene: TRBV7-9
J gene: TRBJ1-2
D gene: .
CDR3 DNA: TGTGCCAGCAGCTTAGCGGGGCCCATTGGGAATGGCTACACCTTC
CDR3 protein: CASSLAGPIGNGYTF

clone size: .
V gene: TRBV12-3/TRBV12-4
J gene: TRBJ2-7
D gene: .
CDR3 DNA: TGTGCCAGCCAAAAGTCAACAGGGCTGTGGGAGCAGTACTTC
CDR3 protein: CASQKSTGLWEQYF

clone size: .
V gene: TRBV12-3/TRBV12-4
J gene: TRBJ2-2
D gene: .
CDR3 DNA: TGTGCCAGCAGTTTTGACCGGACCGGGGAGCTGTTTTTT
CDR3 protein: CASSFDRTGELFF

clone size: .
V gene: TRBV11-2
J gene: TRBJ1-2
D gene: TRBD1
CDR3 DNA: TGTGCCAGCAGCCCCGATTGGAGGGGGCGAGACCGCTACACCTTC
CDR3 protein: CASSPDWRGRDRYTF

clone size: .
V gene: TRBV6-5
J gene: TRBJ2-5
D gene: TRBD2
CDR3 DNA: TGTGCCAGCAGTCTACTAAGCGGGGTCCAAGAGACCCAGTACTTC
CDR3 protein: CASSLLSGVQETQYF

clone size: .
V gene: TRBV13
J gene: TRBJ2-3
D gene: .
CDR3 DNA: TGTGCCAGCAGAGAGGGGGTGGACACAGATACGCAGTATTTT
CDR3 protein: CASREGVDTDTQYF

clone size: .
V gene: TRBV29-1
J gene: TRBJ1-2
D gene: .
CDR3 DNA: TGCAGCGTTACTACAGGGTCCTATGGCTACACCTTC
CDR3 protein: CSVTTGSYGYTF

clone size: many
V gene: TRBV7-9
J gene: TRBJ2-1
D gene: TRBD1
CDR3 DNA: TGTGCCAGCGGGGAGAGCTTGGGACAGGGCTATGAGCAGTTCTTC
CDR3 protein: CASGESLGQGYEQFF

clone size: few
V gene: TRBV4-2
J gene: TRBJ1-5
D gene: .
CDR3 DNA: TGTGCCAGCAGCCAAGAGGGACCAGGGATGGATCAGCCCCAGCATTTT
CDR3 protein: CASSQEGPGMDQPQHF

clone size: .
V gene: TRBV7-9
J gene: TRBJ2-3
D gene: .
CDR3 DNA: TGTGCCAGCAGCTCCTACCGACGACAGACAGATACGCAGTATTTT
CDR3 protein: CASSSYRRQTDTQYF

clone size: many
V gene: TRBV5-4
J gene: TRBJ2-3
D gene: .
CDR3 DNA: TGTGCCAGCAGCTTGGAGGCAGATACGCAGTATTTT
CDR3 protein: CASSLEADTQYF

clone size: few
V gene: TRBV29-1
J gene: TRBJ2-2
D gene: .
CDR3 DNA: TGCAGCGTTGAAGAGGGAACCAGCGGGGAGCTGTTTTTT
CDR3 protein: CSVEEGTSGELFF

clone size: few
V gene: TRBV5-5
J gene: TRBJ1-2
D gene: TRBD1
CDR3 DNA: TGTGCCAGCAGCTTGGCCGGGACAGCGAACACCTTC
CDR3 protein: CASSLAGTANTF

clone size: few
V gene: TRBV16
J gene: TRBJ1-4
D gene: .
CDR3 DNA: TGTGCCAGCAGCCAACGTACCCCAGTTTCGGCTAATGAAAAACTGTTTTTT
CDR3 protein: CASSQRTPVSANEKLFF

clone size: .
V gene: TRBV7-9
J gene: TRBJ1-2
D gene: TRBD1
CDR3 DNA: TGTGCCAGCAGCTCCTGGACAGGGGGCGTGAGGGGCTATGGCTACACCTTC
CDR3 protein: CASSSWTGGVRGYGYTF

clone size: .
V gene: TRBV12-3/TRBV12-4
J gene: TRBJ2-3
D gene: TRBD2
CDR3 DNA: TGTGCCAGCATCGGAAGCGGGACTGGCACAGATACGCAGTATTTT
CDR3 protein: CASIGSGTGTDTQYF

clone size: few
V gene: TRBV4-3
J gene: TRBJ1-2
D gene: .
CDR3 DNA: TGCGCCAGCAGCCAGGAGGGACGGATTAACTATGGCTACACCTTC
CDR3 protein: CASSQEGRINYGYTF

clone size: many
V gene: TRBV6-2/TRBV6-3
J gene: TRBJ2-7
D gene: .
CDR3 DNA: TGTGCCAGCAGTTACAGAGGCTACGAGCAGTACTTC
CDR3 protein: CASSYRGYEQYF

clone size: many
V gene: TRBV12-3/TRBV12-4
J gene: TRBJ2-2
D gene: .
CDR3 DNA: TGTGCCAGCAGTTTAGCTTACACCGGGGAGCTGTTTTTT
CDR3 protein: CASSLAYTGELFF

clone size: few
V gene: TRBV28
J gene: TRBJ2-1
D gene: TRBD2
CDR3 DNA: TGTGCCAGCAGCGACTCAGCGGGAGGGATATACAATGAGCAGTTCTTC
CDR3 protein: CASSDSAGGIYNEQFF

clone size: .
V gene: TRBV9
J gene: TRBJ2-1
D gene: .
CDR3 DNA: TGTGCCAGCAGCGTCCGCCAGTACAATGAGCAGTTCTTC
CDR3 protein: CASSVRQYNEQFF

clone size: .
V gene: TRBV11-1
J gene: TRBJ2-2
D gene: .
CDR3 DNA: TGTGCCAGCAGCTTAGGACCCCCCGGGGAGCTGTTTTTT
CDR3 protein: CASSLGPPGELFF

clone size: few
V gene: TRBV6-2/TRBV6-3
J gene: TRBJ2-6
D gene: .
CDR3 DNA: TGTGCCAGCAGTTACACAGCGGGACAGAGCTCTGGGGCCAACGTCCTGACTTTC
CDR3 protein: CASSYTAGQSSGANVLTF

clone size: .
V gene: TRBV30
J gene: TRBJ2-1
D gene: TRBD2
CDR3 DNA: TGTGCCTGGAGTGTTGGGGCTAGCGGTTTCAATGAGCAGTTCTTC
CDR3 protein: CAWSVGASGFNEQFF